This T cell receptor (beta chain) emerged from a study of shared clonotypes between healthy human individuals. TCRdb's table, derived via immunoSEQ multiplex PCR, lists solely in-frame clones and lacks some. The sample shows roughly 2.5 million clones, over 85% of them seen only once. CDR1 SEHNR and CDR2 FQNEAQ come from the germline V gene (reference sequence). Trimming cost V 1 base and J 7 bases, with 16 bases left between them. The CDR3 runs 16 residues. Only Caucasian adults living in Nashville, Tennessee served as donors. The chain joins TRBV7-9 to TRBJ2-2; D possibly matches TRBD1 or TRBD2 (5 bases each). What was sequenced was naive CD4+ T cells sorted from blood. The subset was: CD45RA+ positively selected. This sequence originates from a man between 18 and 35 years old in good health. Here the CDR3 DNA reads TGTGCCAGCAGCTTAGGTGCTAACACGGGGCACGGGGAGCTGTTTTTT. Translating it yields CASSLGANTGHGELFF.